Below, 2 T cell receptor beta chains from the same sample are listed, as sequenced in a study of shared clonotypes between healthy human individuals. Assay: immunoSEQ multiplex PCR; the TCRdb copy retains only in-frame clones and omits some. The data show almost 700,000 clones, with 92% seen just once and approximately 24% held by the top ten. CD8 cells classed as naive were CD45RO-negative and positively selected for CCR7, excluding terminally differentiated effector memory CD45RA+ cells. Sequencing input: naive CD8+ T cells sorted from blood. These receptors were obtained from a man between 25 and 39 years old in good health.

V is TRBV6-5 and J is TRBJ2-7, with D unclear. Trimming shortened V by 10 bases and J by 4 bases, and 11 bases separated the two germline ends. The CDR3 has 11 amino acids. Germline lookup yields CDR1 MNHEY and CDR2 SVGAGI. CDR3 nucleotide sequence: TGTGCCACACTGTCCGGATACGAGCAGTACTTC. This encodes CATLSGYEQYF.

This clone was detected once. In DNA form, the CDR3 reads TGTGCCAGCAGTTTAGTAGCGGGGGGCTACGAGCAGTACTTC. This translates into CASSLVAGGYEQYF. The chain couples TRBV27 to TRBJ2-7, with 10 bases aligning to TRBD2. This CDR3 comprises 14 residues. Trimming took 2 bases from V and 3 from J; bases not matched to a gene: 1. Germline lookup yields CDR1 MNHEY and CDR2 SMNVEV (reference sequence).